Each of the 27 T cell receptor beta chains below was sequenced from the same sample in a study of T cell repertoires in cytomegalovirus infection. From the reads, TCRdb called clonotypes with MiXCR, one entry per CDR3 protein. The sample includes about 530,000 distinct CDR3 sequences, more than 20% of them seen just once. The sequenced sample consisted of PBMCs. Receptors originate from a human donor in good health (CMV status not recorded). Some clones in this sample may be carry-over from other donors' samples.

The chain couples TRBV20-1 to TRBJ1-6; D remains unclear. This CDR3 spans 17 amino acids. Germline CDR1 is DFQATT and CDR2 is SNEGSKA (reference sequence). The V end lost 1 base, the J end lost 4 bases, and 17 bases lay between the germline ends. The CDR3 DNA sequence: TGCAGTGCTAGAGCTAGGAAGGGAGTAGATTATAATTCACCCCTCCACTTT. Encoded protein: CSARARKGVDYNSPLHF.

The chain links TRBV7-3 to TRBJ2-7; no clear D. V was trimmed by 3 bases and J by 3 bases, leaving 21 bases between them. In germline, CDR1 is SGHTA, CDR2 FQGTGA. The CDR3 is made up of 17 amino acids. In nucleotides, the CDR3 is TGTGCCAGCAGCTTCCCGCCCCAACTCAGTCGTGGCTACGAGCAGTACTTC. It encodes CASSFPPQLSRGYEQYF.

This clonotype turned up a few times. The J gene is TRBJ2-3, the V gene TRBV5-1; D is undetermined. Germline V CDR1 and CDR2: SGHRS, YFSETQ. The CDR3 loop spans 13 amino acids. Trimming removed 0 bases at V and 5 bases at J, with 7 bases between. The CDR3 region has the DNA TGCGCCAGCAGCTTGGCCGTCGGAGATACGCAGTATTTT. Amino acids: CASSLAVGDTQYF.

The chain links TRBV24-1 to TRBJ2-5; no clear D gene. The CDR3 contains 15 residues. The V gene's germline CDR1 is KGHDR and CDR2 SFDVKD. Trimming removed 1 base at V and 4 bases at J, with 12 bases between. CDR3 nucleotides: TGTGCCACCAGTGATTTCGGGCTGGAAGGAGAGACCCAGTACTTC. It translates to CATSDFGLEGETQYF.

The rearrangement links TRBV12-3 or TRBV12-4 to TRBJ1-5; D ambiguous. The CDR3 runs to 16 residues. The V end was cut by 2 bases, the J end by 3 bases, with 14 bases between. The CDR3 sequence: CASSLRRGRHNQPQHF. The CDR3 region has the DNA TGTGCCAGCAGTTTACGTCGGGGTCGCCACAATCAGCCCCAGCATTTT.

The CDR3 nucleotides are TGTGCCAGCAGCTTCCCATCGGGCCGATATGTTGGGGGAGGCTACACCTTC. This translates into CASSFPSGRYVGGGYTF. The chain uses TRBV11-2 and TRBJ1-2; tentative D call: TRBD1 (5 bases). This CDR3 region has 17 residues. The germline gives CDR1 SGHAT, CDR2 FQNNGV. Deletions cut 3 bases from V and 8 bases from J, with 25 bases between.

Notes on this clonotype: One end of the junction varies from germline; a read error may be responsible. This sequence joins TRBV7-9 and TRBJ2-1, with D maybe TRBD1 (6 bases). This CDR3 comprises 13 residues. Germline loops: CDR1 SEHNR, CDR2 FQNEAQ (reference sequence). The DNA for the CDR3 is TGTGCCAGAAGCTTTAACAGGGTTGATGAGCAGTTCTTC. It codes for CARSFNRVDEQFF.

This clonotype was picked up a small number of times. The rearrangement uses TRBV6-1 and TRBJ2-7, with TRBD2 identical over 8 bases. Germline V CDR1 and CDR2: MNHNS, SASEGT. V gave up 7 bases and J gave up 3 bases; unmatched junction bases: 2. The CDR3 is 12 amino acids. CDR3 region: CASKSGGYEQYF. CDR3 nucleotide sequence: TGTGCCAGCAAAAGCGGGGGCTACGAGCAGTACTTC.

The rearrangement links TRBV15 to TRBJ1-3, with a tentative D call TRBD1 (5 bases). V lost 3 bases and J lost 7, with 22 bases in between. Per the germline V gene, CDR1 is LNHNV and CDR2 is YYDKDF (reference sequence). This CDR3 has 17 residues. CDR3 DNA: TGTGCCACCAGCAGGGCTGAACAGGTGCCCTCGCGGAACACCATATATTTT. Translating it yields CATSRAEQVPSRNTIYF.

The CDR3 DNA sequence: TGTGCCGCCGCCGGGGCCAGAAACACCGGGGAGCTGTTTTTT. Translated: CAAAGARNTGELFF. The chain couples TRBV24-1 to TRBJ2-2, with D tentatively TRBD1 or TRBD2 (5 bases each). V dropped 12 bases and J dropped 2 bases, with 15 bases sitting between them. The V gene's germline CDR1 is KGHDR and CDR2 SFDVKD. CDR3 size: 14 residues.

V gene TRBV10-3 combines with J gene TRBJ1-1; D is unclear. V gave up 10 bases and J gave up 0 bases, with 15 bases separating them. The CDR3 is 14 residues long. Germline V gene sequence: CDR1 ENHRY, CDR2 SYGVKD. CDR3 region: CATASPGMNTEAFF. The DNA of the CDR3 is TGTGCCACGGCGAGTCCGGGCATGAACACTGAAGCTTTCTTT.

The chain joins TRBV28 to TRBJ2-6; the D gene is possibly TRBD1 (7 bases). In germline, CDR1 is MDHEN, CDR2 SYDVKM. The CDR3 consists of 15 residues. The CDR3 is CACRQGGSGANVLTF. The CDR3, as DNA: TGTGCGTGCCGACAGGGAGGCTCTGGGGCCAACGTCCTGACTTTC.

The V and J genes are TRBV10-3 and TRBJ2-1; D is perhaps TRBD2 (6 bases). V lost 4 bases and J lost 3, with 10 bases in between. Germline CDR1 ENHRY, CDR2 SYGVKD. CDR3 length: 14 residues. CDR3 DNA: TGTGCCATCAGTGGGAGGGACTTCTACAATGAGCAGTTCTTC. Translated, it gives CAISGRDFYNEQFF.

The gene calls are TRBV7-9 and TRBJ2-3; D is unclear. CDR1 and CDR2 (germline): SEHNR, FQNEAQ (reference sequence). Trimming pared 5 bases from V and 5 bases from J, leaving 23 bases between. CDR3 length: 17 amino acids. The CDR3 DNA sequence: TGTGCCAGCAGCACCGATTATCCCGCGACTCGTTTAGATACGCAGTATTTT. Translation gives CASSTDYPATRLDTQYF.

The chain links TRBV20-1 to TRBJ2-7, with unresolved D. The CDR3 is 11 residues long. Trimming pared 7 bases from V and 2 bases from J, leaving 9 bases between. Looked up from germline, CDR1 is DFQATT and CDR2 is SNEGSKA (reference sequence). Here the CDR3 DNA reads TGCAGTGTTGGAGTAACCTACGAGCAGTACTTC. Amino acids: CSVGVTYEQYF.

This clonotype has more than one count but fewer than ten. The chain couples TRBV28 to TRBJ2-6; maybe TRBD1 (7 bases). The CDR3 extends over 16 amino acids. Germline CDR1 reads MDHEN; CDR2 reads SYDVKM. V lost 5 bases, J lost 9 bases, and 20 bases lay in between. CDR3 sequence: CASSPSAGQKNNVLTF. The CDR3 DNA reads TGTGCCAGCAGTCCCTCCGCGGGACAGAAGAACAACGTCCTGACTTTC.

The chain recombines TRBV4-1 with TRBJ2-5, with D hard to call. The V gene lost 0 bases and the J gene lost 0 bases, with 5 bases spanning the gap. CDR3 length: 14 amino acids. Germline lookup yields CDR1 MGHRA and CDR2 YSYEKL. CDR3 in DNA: TGCGCCAGCAGCCAAGAAGGCTACCAAGAGACCCAGTACTTC. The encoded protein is CASSQEGYQETQYF.

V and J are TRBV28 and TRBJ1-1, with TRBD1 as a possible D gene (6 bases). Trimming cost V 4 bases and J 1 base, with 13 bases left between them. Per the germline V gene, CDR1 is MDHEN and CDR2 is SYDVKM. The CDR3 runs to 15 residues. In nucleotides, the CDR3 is TGTGCCAGCAGTTCCCCGGGGGCACCGAACACTGAAGCTTTCTTT. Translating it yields CASSSPGAPNTEAFF. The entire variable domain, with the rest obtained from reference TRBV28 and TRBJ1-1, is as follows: DVKVTQSSRYLVKRTGEKVFLECVQDMDHENMFWYRQDPGLGLRLIYFSYDVKMKEKGDIPEGYSVSREKKERFSLILESASTNQTSMYLCASSSPGAPNTEAFFGQGTRLTVV.

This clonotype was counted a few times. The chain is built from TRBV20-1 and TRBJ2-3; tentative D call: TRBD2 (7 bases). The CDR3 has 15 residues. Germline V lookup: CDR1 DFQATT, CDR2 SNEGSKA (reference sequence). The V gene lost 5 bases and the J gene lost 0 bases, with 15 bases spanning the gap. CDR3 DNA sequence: TGCAGTGCTCGGGGGGCGGGCGTTAGCACAGATACGCAGTATTTT. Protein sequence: CSARGAGVSTDTQYF.

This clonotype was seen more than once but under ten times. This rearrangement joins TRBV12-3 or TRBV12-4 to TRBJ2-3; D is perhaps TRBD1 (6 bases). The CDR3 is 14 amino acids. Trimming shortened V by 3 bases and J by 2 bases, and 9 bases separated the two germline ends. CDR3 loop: CASSLQGFTDTQYF. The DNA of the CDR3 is TGTGCCAGCAGTTTGCAGGGGTTCACAGATACGCAGTATTTT.

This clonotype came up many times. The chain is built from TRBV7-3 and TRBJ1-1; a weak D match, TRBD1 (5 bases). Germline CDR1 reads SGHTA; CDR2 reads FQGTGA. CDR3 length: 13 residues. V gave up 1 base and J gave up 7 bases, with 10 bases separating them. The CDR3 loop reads CASSLMGQSEAFF. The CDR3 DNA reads TGTGCCAGCAGCTTAATGGGGCAGAGTGAAGCTTTCTTT.

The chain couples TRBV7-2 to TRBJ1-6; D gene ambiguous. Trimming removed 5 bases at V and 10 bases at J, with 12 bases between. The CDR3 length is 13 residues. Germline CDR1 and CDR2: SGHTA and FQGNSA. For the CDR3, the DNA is TGTGCCAGCAGCAGAGAAGACGGCTCACCCCTCCACTTT. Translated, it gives CASSREDGSPLHF.

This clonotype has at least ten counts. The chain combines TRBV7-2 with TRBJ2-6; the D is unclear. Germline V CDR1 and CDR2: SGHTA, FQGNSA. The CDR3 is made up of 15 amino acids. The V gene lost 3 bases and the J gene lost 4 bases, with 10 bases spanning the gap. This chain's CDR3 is CASSFGHSGANVLTF. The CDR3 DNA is TGTGCCAGCAGCTTCGGGCATTCCGGGGCCAACGTCCTGACTTTC.

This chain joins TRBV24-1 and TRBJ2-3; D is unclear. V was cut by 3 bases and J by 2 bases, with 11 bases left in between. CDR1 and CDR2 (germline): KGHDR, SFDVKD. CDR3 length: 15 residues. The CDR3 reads CATSDRHSNTDTQYF. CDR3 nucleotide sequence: TGTGCCACCAGTGATCGCCACTCGAACACAGATACGCAGTATTTT.

The CDR3 DNA follows: TGTGCCAGCAGCCTCGGGACAGGGGGCGCGGGTCCTGGGGCCAACGTCCTGACTTTC. It encodes CASSLGTGGAGPGANVLTF. V and J are TRBV7-6 and TRBJ2-6; the match to TRBD1 covers 12 bases. J was trimmed by 2 bases and V by 5 bases; bases with no gene match: 10. This CDR3 has 19 amino acids. CDR1 and CDR2 (germline): SGHVS, FNYEAQ.

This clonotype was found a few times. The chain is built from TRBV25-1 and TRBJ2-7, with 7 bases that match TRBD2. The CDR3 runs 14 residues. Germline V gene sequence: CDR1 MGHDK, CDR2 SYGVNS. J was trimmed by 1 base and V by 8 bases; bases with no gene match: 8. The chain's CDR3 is CASGRGGSSYEQYF. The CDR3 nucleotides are TGTGCCAGCGGAAGGGGCGGGAGTTCCTACGAGCAGTACTTC.

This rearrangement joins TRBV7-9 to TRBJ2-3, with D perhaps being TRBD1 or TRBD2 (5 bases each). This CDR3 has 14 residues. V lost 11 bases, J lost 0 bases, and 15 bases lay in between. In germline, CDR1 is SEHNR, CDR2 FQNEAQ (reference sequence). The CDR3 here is CAGDGAESTDTQYF. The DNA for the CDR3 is TGTGCCGGGGACGGAGCGGAAAGCACAGATACGCAGTATTTT.